Each of the 15 T cell receptor beta chains below was sequenced from the same sample in a study of T cells in Graves' hyperthyroidism and ophthalmopathy. Amplified TCR beta CDR3 regions derived from RNA transcripts. HTBI primers were used for first-round RT-PCR of the TCR CDR3. One entry per CDR3 protein, called by TCRdb with MiXCR from the multiplex PCR reads. Altogether approximately 200,000 distinct CDR3 sequences are present, about a sixth being singletons, with the ten largest covering roughly 44%. The sample was blood. These receptors were obtained from a man in his forties or fifties with Graves' hyperthyroidism.

This clonotype was counted between two and nine times. This rearrangement joins TRBV7-6 to TRBJ2-3, with 11 bases fitting TRBD2. V dropped 0 bases and J dropped 4; count of bases not matched to a gene: 3. Germline V gene lookup returns CDR1 SGHVS and CDR2 FNYEAQ. There are 16 residues in the CDR3. The CDR3 region is CASSLASSGGPDTQYF. For the CDR3, the DNA is TGTGCCAGCAGCTTAGCGTCTAGCGGGGGGCCAGATACGCAGTATTTT.

This clonotype was recorded at least ten times. The rearrangement joins TRBV20-1 to TRBJ2-2; D is possibly TRBD2 (5 bases). The germline V and J ends were trimmed by 0 bases and 4 bases, with 15 bases remaining between them. The germline V gene encodes CDR1 DFQATT and CDR2 SNEGSKA (reference sequence). The CDR3 consists of 16 residues. The DNA of the CDR3 is TGCAGTGCTAGAGATGAGTCCCTCCGGGGCACCGGGGAGCTGTTTTTT. It codes for CSARDESLRGTGELFF.

The chain recombines TRBV2 with TRBJ1-2; D uncertain. This CDR3 is built from 13 residues. The germline V gene has CDR1 SNHLY and CDR2 FYNNEI. Trimming cost V 2 bases and J 3 bases, with 7 bases left between them. The CDR3 DNA sequence: TGTGCCAGCAGTGAATTCCTAGACTATGGCTACACCTTC. Translation: CASSEFLDYGYTF.

The chain joins TRBV6-2 or TRBV6-3 to TRBJ1-1; 7 nucleotides agree with TRBD1. Germline V CDR1 and CDR2: MNHEY, SVGEGT. This CDR3 contains 19 residues. The J segment lost 1 base and the V segment lost 4 bases, leaving 18 bases of the junction unmatched. This CDR3 is CASSWNKKGQPRRNTEAFF. The CDR3 DNA reads as TGTGCCAGCAGTTGGAATAAGAAGGGACAGCCCAGGAGGAACACTGAAGCTTTCTTT.

This clonotype was counted many times. The CDR3 bases are TGTGCCAGCAGCTTTGGCCAGTCTGGAAACACCATATATTTT. Its translation is CASSFGQSGNTIYF. This chain links TRBV7-2 with TRBJ1-3; D is undetermined. The V end lost 3 bases, the J end lost 1 base, and 7 bases lay between the germline ends. Germline-derived CDR1 and CDR2 are SGHTA and FQGNSA. This CDR3 is 14 amino acids long.

This clonotype was detected only a few times. The rearrangement joins TRBV9 to TRBJ1-3; TRBD1 matches at 10 bases. Germline-derived CDR1 and CDR2 are SGDLS and YYNGEE. The CDR3 contains 16 residues. After removal of 4 bases from V and 2 bases from J, the junction contained 6 bases not matched to a gene. The CDR3 here is CASSSRQGATGNTIYF. DNA of the CDR3: TGTGCCAGCAGCTCCCGACAGGGGGCTACTGGAAACACCATATATTTT. Supplemented by reference TRBV9 and TRBJ1-3, the full variable domain reads DSGVTQTPKHLITATGQRVTLRCSPRSGDLSVYWYQQSLDQGLQFLIQYYNGEERAKGNILERFSAQQFPDLHSELNLSSLELGDSALYFCASSSRQGATGNTIYFGEGSWLTVV.

This clonotype was detected ten times or more. The V call is TRBV3-1, the J call TRBJ2-5; tentatively, D is TRBD1 (5 bases). Trimming took 1 base from V and 5 from J, leaving 11 bases between them. The CDR3 extends over 14 amino acids. Germline V CDR1 and CDR2: LGHDT, YNNKEL (reference sequence). The CDR3 reads CASSQVRVGETQYF. The CDR3 nucleotides read TGTGCCAGCAGCCAAGTCAGGGTCGGGGAGACCCAGTACTTC.

This clonotype was counted only a few times. The CDR3 bases are TGCAGTGCTAGAGATAGTCTGGGGCCCACTGAAGCTTTCTTT. It yields the protein CSARDSLGPTEAFF. The rearrangement links TRBV20-1 to TRBJ1-1, with a weak D call TRBD1 (5 bases). This CDR3 region has 14 residues. The germline V and J ends were trimmed by 0 bases and 4 bases, with 12 bases remaining between them. CDR1 and CDR2 (germline): DFQATT, SNEGSKA (reference sequence).

In this sample, this clonotype turned up many times. The chain carries TRBV28 and TRBJ1-2; a weak D match, TRBD1 (6 bases). The CDR3 runs to 14 residues. V lost 3 bases, J lost 4 bases, and 12 bases lay in between. From germline, CDR1 is MDHEN and CDR2 SYDVKM. The CDR3 nucleotides read TGTGCCAGCAGTTTTTCCGGGGGCCGCTATGGCTACACCTTC. This codes for CASSFSGGRYGYTF.

This clonotype has only a few counts. The chain combines TRBV28 with TRBJ1-6; D not certain. Germline assignment: CDR1 MDHEN and CDR2 SYDVKM. This CDR3 contains 12 residues. The V end was cut by 6 bases, the J end by 9 bases, with 9 bases between. CDR3 bases: TGTGCCAGCAGGGCCGGGAGTTCACCCCTCCACTTT. Protein product: CASRAGSSPLHF.

This clonotype was detected many times. The rearrangement uses TRBV7-9 and TRBJ1-5; TRBD1 is a possible D gene (5 bases). Trimming removed 6 bases from V and 5 bases from J, with 8 bases in between. From germline, CDR1 is SEHNR and CDR2 FQNEAQ (reference sequence). The CDR3 loop spans 12 amino acids. The CDR3 here is CASSPGYQPQHF. The CDR3 region has the DNA TGTGCCAGCAGTCCAGGGTATCAGCCCCAGCATTTT.

This chain joins TRBV12-3 or TRBV12-4 and TRBJ1-6, with a weak D call TRBD1 (5 bases). V dropped 3 bases and J dropped 10 bases, with 10 bases sitting between them. CDR3 length equals 13 residues. The CDR3 loop reads CASSFSEGSPLHF. The CDR3, as DNA: TGTGCCAGCAGTTTCTCAGAGGGGTCACCCCTCCACTTT.

J is TRBJ2-2 and V is TRBV7-2; possible D gene TRBD2, 7 bases. Germline V CDR1 and CDR2: SGHTA, FQGNSA. V was cut by 1 base and J by 5 bases, with 17 bases left in between. CDR3 length: 17 amino acids. In DNA form, the CDR3 reads TGTGCCAGCAGCTTAGTTTTGGGCGGGGGACAAACCGGGGAGCTGTTTTTT. Translated: CASSLVLGGGQTGELFF.

This clonotype was seen a single time. An end of the junction differs from the germline gene, which may be a read error. This chain links TRBV5-1 with TRBJ2-3, with 13 bases aligning to TRBD2. Germline V gene data show CDR1 as SGHRS and CDR2 as YFSETQ. This CDR3 is 17 amino acids long. In DNA form, the CDR3 reads TGTGCCAGCAGCTTGGGTCAACTAGCGGGGGGGCAAGATACGCAGTATTTT. Its protein product is CASSLGQLAGGQDTQYF.

This clonotype was detected only a few times. The gene calls are TRBV5-8 and TRBJ2-4, with D unclear. Germline V gives CDR1 SGHTS, CDR2 YDEGEE. The CDR3 is 16 residues long. V dropped 4 bases and J dropped 0 bases, with 14 bases sitting between them. The CDR3: CASSKRTALAKNIQYF. Here the CDR3 DNA reads TGTGCCAGCAGCAAGAGGACGGCACTAGCCAAAAACATTCAGTACTTC.